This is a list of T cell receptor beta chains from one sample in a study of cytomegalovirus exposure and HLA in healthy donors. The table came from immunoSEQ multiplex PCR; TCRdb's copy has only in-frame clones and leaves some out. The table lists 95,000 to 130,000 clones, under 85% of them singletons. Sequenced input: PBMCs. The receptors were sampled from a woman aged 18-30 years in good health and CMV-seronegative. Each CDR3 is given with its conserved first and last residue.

CDR3 protein: CASSQGRPNSPLHF; J gene: TRBJ1-6; V gene: TRBV28
CDR3 protein: CATQRTGGIHEQYF; J gene: TRBJ2-7; V gene: TRBV19
CDR3 protein: CASLNRGRNSPLHF; J gene: TRBJ1-6; V gene: TRBV6-5
CDR3 protein: CASTPDRGKSQPQHF; J gene: TRBJ1-5; V gene: TRBV2
CDR3 protein: CASSRTISEQYF; J gene: TRBJ2-7; V gene: TRBV6-5
CDR3 protein: CASSPRQGMIDEQFF; J gene: TRBJ2-1; V gene: TRBV9
CDR3 protein: CASSHDRAVYGYTF; J gene: TRBJ1-2; V gene: TRBV7-9
CDR3 protein: CASSEAALTKLFF; J gene: TRBJ1-4; V gene: TRBV6-1
CDR3 protein: CASSPRGVAYEQYF; J gene: TRBJ2-7; V gene: TRBV6-1
CDR3 protein: CASSMAGKNQPQHF; J gene: TRBJ1-5; V gene: TRBV19
CDR3 protein: CSVQGNQESRGAFF; J gene: TRBJ1-1; V gene: TRBV29-1
CDR3 protein: CASSVLSGQNYEQYF; J gene: TRBJ2-7; V gene: TRBV2
CDR3 protein: CASSLVDMNTEAFF; J gene: TRBJ1-1; V gene: TRBV14
CDR3 protein: CASSEVRRKKFNEKLFF; J gene: TRBJ1-4; V gene: TRBV6-1
CDR3 protein: CASSFKVSEKLFF; J gene: TRBJ1-4; V gene: TRBV5-1
CDR3 protein: CASSIPRAAGQGRETQYF; J gene: TRBJ2-5; V gene: TRBV19
CDR3 protein: CASSDGGRVQPQHF; J gene: TRBJ1-5; V gene: TRBV2
CDR3 protein: CASSGAGDEKLFF; J gene: TRBJ1-4; V gene: TRBV2
CDR3 protein: CASSANYGYTF; J gene: TRBJ1-2; V gene: TRBV9
CDR3 protein: CASSPGLAGNTQYF; J gene: TRBJ2-3; V gene: TRBV7-2
CDR3 protein: CASSFQGYEQYF; J gene: TRBJ2-7; V gene: TRBV5-6
CDR3 protein: CASSQDASLETQYF; J gene: TRBJ2-5; V gene: TRBV14
CDR3 protein: CASSRTGTGDYGYTF; J gene: TRBJ1-2; V gene: TRBV7-6
CDR3 protein: CASSIGGWSTYGYTF; J gene: TRBJ1-2; V gene: TRBV19
CDR3 protein: CAISGPETGAGGYTF; J gene: TRBJ1-2; V gene: TRBV10-3
CDR3 protein: CASSLFAGNEQFF; J gene: TRBJ2-1; V gene: TRBV7-8